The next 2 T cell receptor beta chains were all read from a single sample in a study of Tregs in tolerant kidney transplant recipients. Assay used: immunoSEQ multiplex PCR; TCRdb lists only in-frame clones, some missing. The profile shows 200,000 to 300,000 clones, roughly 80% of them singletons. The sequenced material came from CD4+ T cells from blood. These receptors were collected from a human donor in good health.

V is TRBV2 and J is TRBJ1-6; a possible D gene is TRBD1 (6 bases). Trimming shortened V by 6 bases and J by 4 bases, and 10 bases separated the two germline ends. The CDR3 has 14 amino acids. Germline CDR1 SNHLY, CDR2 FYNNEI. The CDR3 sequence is CASRVDRYNSPLHF. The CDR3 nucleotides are TGTGCCAGCAGGGTGGACAGATATAATTCACCCCTCCACTTT.

The CDR3 protein is CASSSGRTANEQFF. The CDR3 DNA is TGTGCCAGCAGTAGCGGGAGGACTGCGAATGAGCAGTTCTTC. The chain joins TRBV25-1 to TRBJ2-1, with 9 bases matching TRBD2. Per germline, CDR1 MGHDK and CDR2 SYGVNS. The junction had 6 bases not matched to a gene; V was cut back by 5 bases and J by 7 bases. There are 14 residues in the CDR3.